These T cell receptor beta chains were read from a single sample in a study of blood T cell repertoires in COVID-19. The assay was immunoSEQ multiplex PCR, and TCRdb's table has in-frame clones only and misses some. The table has 150,000 to 200,000 clones, over 80% seen once. Sequencing used peripheral blood. Source of these receptors: a woman in her 50s with acute or convalescent COVID-19. Each CDR3 is given with its conserved first and last residue. Each record gives: J gene, V gene, clone size, CDR3 protein. Size tells how often a clone was seen (once, few, many) or the class of an expanded clone, and some rows leave it out.

TRBJ2-1 | TRBV15 | . | CATGGGSSYNEQFF
TRBJ1-5 | TRBV2 | . | CASSEADRNQPQHF
TRBJ1-3 | TRBV9 | . | CASSVEASGNTIYF
TRBJ2-1 | TRBV7-2 | once | CASSFLLSFADEQFF
TRBJ2-7 | TRBV15 | . | CATSPDQTGVKEQYF
TRBJ1-5 | TRBV4-1 | few | CASSQGGGDQPQHF
TRBJ1-2 | TRBV6-5 | . | CASSRTGSEGYTF
TRBJ2-2 | TRBV5-1 | once | CASSHGLTGTGGSNTGELFF
TRBJ2-5 | TRBV6-5 | . | CASSYSHGEETQYF
TRBJ2-7 | TRBV12-3/TRBV12-4 | . | CASKTASGYEQYF
TRBJ1-5 | TRBV6-1 | . | CASSEWPNQPQHF
TRBJ2-3 | TRBV9 | . | CASSVEAATDTQYF
TRBJ2-1 | TRBV4-1 | . | CASREAGGGYNEQFF
TRBJ2-1 | TRBV28 | . | CASSSPGTGNNEQFF